These T cell receptor beta chains were read from a single sample in a study of blood T cell repertoires in COVID-19. Assay: immunoSEQ multiplex PCR; the TCRdb copy retains only in-frame clones and omits some. The top ten clones hold approximately 20% of a sample with 85,000 to 100,000 clones, around nine tenths of them seen once. What was sequenced was peripheral blood. These receptors came from a woman aged 55-69 years with COVID-19, enrolled during active disease. CDR3s include the opening cysteine and the closing phenylalanine or tryptophan. D genes are given only for firm matches.

J | V | D | DNA | CDR3
TRBJ2-5 | TRBV7-2 | TRBD2 | TGTGCCAGCAGCTTAGGAGGGACTAGGGCGGGGACCCAGTACTTC | CASSLGGTRAGTQYF
TRBJ1-1 | TRBV6-5 | NA | TGTGCCAGCAGTCTCCGTTCGAACACTGAAGCTTTCTTT | CASSLRSNTEAFF
TRBJ1-2 | TRBV28 | NA | TGTGCCAGCAGTTCCACAAGGGAGACCGACTATGGCTACACCTTC | CASSSTRETDYGYTF
TRBJ1-4 | TRBV6-5 | TRBD1 | TGTGCCAGCAGTCCGCGGGACAGTTATGAAAAACTGTTTTTT | CASSPRDSYEKLFF
TRBJ1-2 | TRBV3-1/TRBV3-2 | NA | TGTGCCAGCAGCCAATATGCAGGGGGCTACACCTTC | CASSQYAGGYTF
TRBJ2-3 | TRBV6-5 | NA | TGTGCCAGCAGTTACCGTCCCAGCACAGATACGCAGTATTTT | CASSYRPSTDTQYF
TRBJ1-3 | TRBV11-2 | NA | TGTGCCAGCAGCTTACCGGTGATGAGCTCTGGAAACACCATATATTTT | CASSLPVMSSGNTIYF
TRBJ2-3 | TRBV28 | NA | TGTGCCAGCAGCCTATCGCCGTATAGCACAGATACGCAGTATTTT | CASSLSPYSTDTQYF
TRBJ1-5 | TRBV21-1 | NA | TGTGCCAGCAGCGGACCTTGGGACAGGGCACTTTATAGCAATCAGCCCCAGCATTTT | CASSGPWDRALYSNQPQHF
TRBJ2-7 | TRBV28 | NA | TGTGCCAGCAGTCCCCCGGGCTCCCTAGCGTTCTACGAGCAGTACTTC | CASSPPGSLAFYEQYF